What follows describes a single T cell receptor (beta chain). Its specificity is unknown. This entry belongs to a study of T cell responses to AZD1222 COVID-19 vaccine. The overall study: Doses given second, at about 4 or about 12 weeks, were pooled. Findings and limits, study-wide: Targeting of unmutated variant regions was reportedly seen in nearly half of spike-specific TCRs. Females made up more of the donors, who were largely white British, and clonal diversity may have come out too low. The breadth and depth of Spike-specific TCRs increased once two AZD1222 doses had been given.

The table came from immunoSEQ multiplex PCR; TCRdb's copy has only in-frame clones and leaves some out. Here the sample spans 150,000 or so clones, 90% being singletons. Germline V lookup: CDR1 SGHTA, CDR2 FQGNSA. This CDR3 has 15 amino acids. The trim removed 4 bases at V and 0 bases at J, leaving 6 bases unmatched. This sequence originates from an adult in good health. The chain has TRBV7-2 and TRBJ2-7, with 7 bases matching TRBD2. Specimen: peripheral blood, collected on day 0 of AZD1222 vaccination. This chain's CDR3 is CASSSLAASSYEQYF. For the CDR3, the DNA is TGTGCCAGCAGCTCCCTAGCGGCAAGCTCCTACGAGCAGTACTTC.